Listed below are T cell receptor beta chains from one sample, sequenced in a study of T-cell reconstitution after alpha-beta-depleted transplantation in children. TCRdb called the PCR reads again in MiXCR, with one record for every CDR3 protein. Of 500,000 to 600,000 distinct CDR3 sequences in the sample, approximately 20% were seen once. This specimen consisted of PBMCs from the stem cell graft donor, obtained from the stem cell graft. The receptor source for this set is a human donor who donated a stem cell graft to a child with acute lymphoblastic leukemia. Both conserved end residues are part of each CDR3. The order of the fields is D gene, clone size, V gene, J gene, CDR3 DNA, CDR3 protein. D genes are given only for firm matches. The size field is filled for only some rows; it gives once, few, many or a size class.

D gene: .
clone size: .
V gene: TRBV5-6
J gene: TRBJ2-7
CDR3 DNA: TGTGCCAGCAGCTTGACAACGGGCTACGAGCAGTACTTC
CDR3 protein: CASSLTTGYEQYF

D gene: .
clone size: few
V gene: TRBV5-1
J gene: TRBJ2-7
CDR3 DNA: TGCGCCAGCAGCTTCGGAGGGGCGTCTGAGCAGTACTTC
CDR3 protein: CASSFGGASEQYF

D gene: TRBD2
clone size: .
V gene: TRBV2
J gene: TRBJ2-1
CDR3 DNA: TGTGCCAGCAGTGAAGAGGTAGGGGCTAGCGGGATGAATGAGCAGTTCTTC
CDR3 protein: CASSEEVGASGMNEQFF

D gene: .
clone size: .
V gene: TRBV25-1
J gene: TRBJ2-1
CDR3 DNA: TGTGCCAGCAGTGAAATAGGCTCAGGGGCCAATGAGCAGTTCTTC
CDR3 protein: CASSEIGSGANEQFF

D gene: .
clone size: few
V gene: TRBV20-1
J gene: TRBJ2-1
CDR3 DNA: TGCAGTGCTAGAAAGAGGGCTCAGTCCTACAATGAGCAGTTCTTC
CDR3 protein: CSARKRAQSYNEQFF

D gene: .
clone size: .
V gene: TRBV18
J gene: TRBJ1-1
CDR3 DNA: TGTGCCAGCTCCCCAGCAGGGGTCGGCGGAGGCACTGAAGCTTTCTTT
CDR3 protein: CASSPAGVGGGTEAFF

D gene: .
clone size: .
V gene: TRBV9
J gene: TRBJ1-4
CDR3 DNA: TGTGCCAGCAGCGTGGGACCCCGGGATGAAAAACTGTTTTTT
CDR3 protein: CASSVGPRDEKLFF

D gene: TRBD2
clone size: few
V gene: TRBV5-1
J gene: TRBJ2-1
CDR3 DNA: TGCGCCAGCAGCTTGTCTAGCGGGAAAATCTCCTACAATGAGCAGTTCTTC
CDR3 protein: CASSLSSGKISYNEQFF

D gene: .
clone size: .
V gene: TRBV2
J gene: TRBJ1-5
CDR3 DNA: TGTGCCAGCAAAGTGTGGGGTCAGCCCCAGCATTTT
CDR3 protein: CASKVWGQPQHF

D gene: TRBD2
clone size: few
V gene: TRBV4-1
J gene: TRBJ2-7
CDR3 DNA: TGCGCCAGCAGCCAAGAACGGGAGGTCGGCTACGAGCAGTACTTC
CDR3 protein: CASSQEREVGYEQYF

D gene: .
clone size: few
V gene: TRBV7-9
J gene: TRBJ2-4
CDR3 DNA: TGTGCCAGCAGCTTAGTCGCCAGGGCCAAAAACATTCAGTACTTC
CDR3 protein: CASSLVARAKNIQYF

D gene: .
clone size: .
V gene: TRBV7-8
J gene: TRBJ2-1
CDR3 DNA: TGTGCCAGCAGCCCGCAAATTACATCGGACAATGAGCAGTTCTTC
CDR3 protein: CASSPQITSDNEQFF

D gene: TRBD2
clone size: .
V gene: TRBV6-1
J gene: TRBJ2-1
CDR3 DNA: TGTGCCAGCAGTGAATCCTATGGCGGGAGGAATGAGCAGTTCTTC
CDR3 protein: CASSESYGGRNEQFF

D gene: .
clone size: .
V gene: TRBV20-1
J gene: TRBJ2-1
CDR3 DNA: TGCAGCGCTCAACAGGAAGGGGATTACAATGAGCAGTTCTTC
CDR3 protein: CSAQQEGDYNEQFF

D gene: TRBD2
clone size: .
V gene: TRBV2
J gene: TRBJ2-5
CDR3 DNA: TGTGCCAGCAGTGAGCCCCTTTGGAGCGGGAGGAGGTGGAGGGAGACCCAGTACTTC
CDR3 protein: CASSEPLWSGRRWRETQYF

D gene: .
clone size: few
V gene: TRBV5-1
J gene: TRBJ2-5
CDR3 DNA: TGCGCCAGCGGATTTTCGCGGACAGCGCACCAAGAGACCCAGTACTTC
CDR3 protein: CASGFSRTAHQETQYF

D gene: .
clone size: .
V gene: TRBV5-5
J gene: TRBJ1-1
CDR3 DNA: TGTGCCAGCAGCTCATTCAACAGGGACCTGAACACTGAAGCTTTCTTT
CDR3 protein: CASSSFNRDLNTEAFF

D gene: TRBD2
clone size: many
V gene: TRBV20-1
J gene: TRBJ2-7
CDR3 DNA: TGCAGTGCTAGACCTAGCGGGACCTACGAGCAGTACTTC
CDR3 protein: CSARPSGTYEQYF

D gene: .
clone size: few
V gene: TRBV5-1
J gene: TRBJ2-7
CDR3 DNA: TGCGCCAGCAGCCCGCCGGACGGATCCTACGAGCAGTACTTC
CDR3 protein: CASSPPDGSYEQYF

D gene: TRBD2
clone size: .
V gene: TRBV24-1
J gene: TRBJ2-7
CDR3 DNA: TGTGCCACCGGGAGCGGGAGTTTCGACGAGCAGTACTTC
CDR3 protein: CATGSGSFDEQYF

D gene: .
clone size: .
V gene: TRBV11-2
J gene: TRBJ2-7
CDR3 DNA: TGTGCCAGCAGCTTACCGAGGACGAGGATCTACGAGCAGTACTTC
CDR3 protein: CASSLPRTRIYEQYF

D gene: .
clone size: few
V gene: TRBV15
J gene: TRBJ1-1
CDR3 DNA: TGTGCCACCAGCGGTCTCCCTAATGATTACACTGAAGCTTTCTTT
CDR3 protein: CATSGLPNDYTEAFF

D gene: .
clone size: many
V gene: TRBV5-1
J gene: TRBJ2-7
CDR3 DNA: TGCGCCAGCAGCTTGCCAGGTTCGGGTCAGCAGTACTTC
CDR3 protein: CASSLPGSGQQYF

D gene: TRBD2
clone size: .
V gene: TRBV14
J gene: TRBJ2-1
CDR3 DNA: TGTGCCAGCAGGCCCACTAGCGGGAACTCCTACAATGAGCAGTTCTTC
CDR3 protein: CASRPTSGNSYNEQFF

D gene: .
clone size: .
V gene: TRBV20-1
J gene: TRBJ1-1
CDR3 DNA: TGCAGTGCTAGAGAAACGACCTTGGGCACTGAAGCTTTCTTT
CDR3 protein: CSARETTLGTEAFF

D gene: TRBD1
clone size: few
V gene: TRBV7-9
J gene: TRBJ1-1
CDR3 DNA: TGTGCCAGCAGCTACGAGACAGGGTTAGGCACTGAAGCTTTCTTT
CDR3 protein: CASSYETGLGTEAFF

D gene: .
clone size: few
V gene: TRBV7-8
J gene: TRBJ2-1
CDR3 DNA: TGTGCCAGCAGGGTTAGAAGTGAGCAGTTCTTC
CDR3 protein: CASRVRSEQFF

D gene: TRBD2
clone size: .
V gene: TRBV5-1
J gene: TRBJ2-5
CDR3 DNA: TGCGCCAGCAGCCGACTAGCGGGAGTCTCCCGAGAGACCCAGTACTTC
CDR3 protein: CASSRLAGVSRETQYF

D gene: TRBD2
clone size: few
V gene: TRBV14
J gene: TRBJ2-3
CDR3 DNA: TGTGCCAGCATGGGGTCTAGTTCGGACGGGAGGGCCCCCCCAGATACGCAGTATTTT
CDR3 protein: CASMGSSSDGRAPPDTQYF

D gene: .
clone size: .
V gene: TRBV15
J gene: TRBJ2-3
CDR3 DNA: TGTGCCACCAGCATAAGCGGGAGCACAGATACGCAGTATTTT
CDR3 protein: CATSISGSTDTQYF

D gene: TRBD1
clone size: .
V gene: TRBV12-3/TRBV12-4
J gene: TRBJ1-1
CDR3 DNA: TGTGCCAGCAGCATCACAGGGGGGTTGACTGCAGCTTTCTTT
CDR3 protein: CASSITGGLTAAFF

D gene: TRBD1
clone size: .
V gene: TRBV6-5
J gene: TRBJ1-5
CDR3 DNA: TGTGCCAGCAGTTACGCGGACAGGGGTGATCAGCCCCAGCATTTT
CDR3 protein: CASSYADRGDQPQHF

D gene: TRBD1
clone size: many
V gene: TRBV5-1
J gene: TRBJ2-1
CDR3 DNA: TGCGCCAGCAGCTGGATGACAGGGGGTAACAATGAGCAGTTCTTC
CDR3 protein: CASSWMTGGNNEQFF

D gene: TRBD2
clone size: .
V gene: TRBV4-1
J gene: TRBJ2-3
CDR3 DNA: TGCGCCAGCAGCCAAGAGGTTCCTAGCGGGAGAAGCCGTACGCAGTATTTT
CDR3 protein: CASSQEVPSGRSRTQYF

D gene: TRBD1
clone size: few
V gene: TRBV19
J gene: TRBJ2-2
CDR3 DNA: TGTGCCAGTAGCTCCTCCTACAGGGGCACCGGGGAGCTGTTTTTT
CDR3 protein: CASSSSYRGTGELFF

D gene: .
clone size: .
V gene: TRBV15
J gene: TRBJ2-1
CDR3 DNA: TGTGCCACCAGCAGAGGTGCTAGCGATTGGGGCAATGAGCAGTTCTTC
CDR3 protein: CATSRGASDWGNEQFF

D gene: .
clone size: .
V gene: TRBV20-1
J gene: TRBJ2-7
CDR3 DNA: TGCAGTGCTAGAGAGGGGGCGTCTAGCTCCTACGAGCAGTACTTC
CDR3 protein: CSAREGASSSYEQYF

D gene: .
clone size: many
V gene: TRBV5-1
J gene: TRBJ2-7
CDR3 DNA: TGCGCCAGCAGCTTGGAAGGGGTCGAGCAGTACTTC
CDR3 protein: CASSLEGVEQYF

D gene: TRBD1
clone size: few
V gene: TRBV5-1
J gene: TRBJ1-2
CDR3 DNA: TGCGCCAGCAGCTTGGCACTTATCCAACTTACAGGGGAGGACTATGGCTACACCTTC
CDR3 protein: CASSLALIQLTGEDYGYTF

D gene: .
clone size: .
V gene: TRBV20-1
J gene: TRBJ2-7
CDR3 DNA: TGCAGTGCTAGGTCCTATCAGGACACCTCCTACGAGCAGTACTTC
CDR3 protein: CSARSYQDTSYEQYF

D gene: .
clone size: few
V gene: TRBV27
J gene: TRBJ2-2
CDR3 DNA: TGTGCCAGCAGTTTATTTCAAGGGTCCGGGGAGCTGTTTTTT
CDR3 protein: CASSLFQGSGELFF

D gene: TRBD2
clone size: few
V gene: TRBV20-1
J gene: TRBJ2-1
CDR3 DNA: TGCAGTGCTCTTAGCGGGAGTACCTACAATGAGCAGTTCTTC
CDR3 protein: CSALSGSTYNEQFF

D gene: TRBD2
clone size: few
V gene: TRBV27
J gene: TRBJ2-1
CDR3 DNA: TGTGCCAGCAGTTTAGTACTAGCGGGAGACTTAAGCTCCTACAATGAGCAGTTCTTC
CDR3 protein: CASSLVLAGDLSSYNEQFF

D gene: .
clone size: .
V gene: TRBV29-1
J gene: TRBJ1-3
CDR3 DNA: TGCAGCGTCACGGGGCCACCCTCTGGAAACACCATATATTTT
CDR3 protein: CSVTGPPSGNTIYF

D gene: .
clone size: few
V gene: TRBV6-1
J gene: TRBJ2-1
CDR3 DNA: TGTGCCAGCAGTGAATCCATGACGGGACTGACTTACAATGAGCAGTTCTTC
CDR3 protein: CASSESMTGLTYNEQFF

D gene: .
clone size: .
V gene: TRBV6-5
J gene: TRBJ2-2
CDR3 DNA: TGTGCCAGCAGTTACCCAACTTATGGGGCGAACACCGGGGAGCTGTTTTTT
CDR3 protein: CASSYPTYGANTGELFF

D gene: .
clone size: .
V gene: TRBV10-3
J gene: TRBJ2-5
CDR3 DNA: TGTGTTTTACGAGGGGCGCAAGAGACCCAGTACTTC
CDR3 protein: CVLRGAQETQYF

D gene: TRBD1
clone size: many
V gene: TRBV10-3
J gene: TRBJ2-6
CDR3 DNA: TGTGCCATCAGTTTTCTAGGACAGGGAGCGGCTGGGGCCAACGTCCTGACTTTC
CDR3 protein: CAISFLGQGAAGANVLTF

D gene: TRBD1
clone size: .
V gene: TRBV20-1
J gene: TRBJ1-4
CDR3 DNA: TGCAGTGCTCCCGGGACAGGGTACGAAAAACTGTTTTTT
CDR3 protein: CSAPGTGYEKLFF

D gene: .
clone size: few
V gene: TRBV2
J gene: TRBJ2-2
CDR3 DNA: TGTGCCATCCGGGACCGAGTGAACACCGGGGAGCTGTTTTTT
CDR3 protein: CAIRDRVNTGELFF

D gene: .
clone size: .
V gene: TRBV20-1
J gene: TRBJ1-1
CDR3 DNA: TGCAGTGCTAGCGCCGCCGGACACTATAACACTGAAGCTTTCTTT
CDR3 protein: CSASAAGHYNTEAFF

D gene: .
clone size: few
V gene: TRBV19
J gene: TRBJ2-4
CDR3 DNA: TGTGCCAGCAAGGGGACTTCTATAGCCAAAAACATTCAGTACTTC
CDR3 protein: CASKGTSIAKNIQYF

D gene: .
clone size: few
V gene: TRBV7-3
J gene: TRBJ2-1
CDR3 DNA: TGTGCCAGCAGCTTAATGGTGGGGGAGCAGTTCTTC
CDR3 protein: CASSLMVGEQFF

D gene: TRBD1
clone size: few
V gene: TRBV2
J gene: TRBJ2-5
CDR3 DNA: TGTGCCAGCAGGGTCCAGGAAGGGACAGGAGAGACCCAGTACTTC
CDR3 protein: CASRVQEGTGETQYF

D gene: .
clone size: .
V gene: TRBV5-1
J gene: TRBJ2-7
CDR3 DNA: TGCGCCAGCAGCGCGGAGCACCACGAGCAGTACTTC
CDR3 protein: CASSAEHHEQYF

D gene: .
clone size: few
V gene: TRBV20-1
J gene: TRBJ2-7
CDR3 DNA: TGCAGTGCCCCCGGTCAGCACTCCTACGAGCAGTACTTC
CDR3 protein: CSAPGQHSYEQYF

D gene: .
clone size: few
V gene: TRBV15
J gene: TRBJ1-5
CDR3 DNA: TGTGCCACCAGCAGACAAACTTATCAGCCCCAGCATTTT
CDR3 protein: CATSRQTYQPQHF

D gene: TRBD1
clone size: .
V gene: TRBV11-1
J gene: TRBJ2-5
CDR3 DNA: TGTGCCAGCAGACAGGGGGCCGAGGTGGAGACCCAGTACTTC
CDR3 protein: CASRQGAEVETQYF

D gene: .
clone size: few
V gene: TRBV5-1
J gene: TRBJ1-1
CDR3 DNA: TGCGCCAGCAGCTCCTATCTTTGTGCGCGGCACCAGAACACTGAAGCTTTCTTT
CDR3 protein: CASSSYLCARHQNTEAFF

D gene: TRBD2
clone size: .
V gene: TRBV5-1
J gene: TRBJ2-3
CDR3 DNA: TGCGCCAGCAGCTTGGGACTTTCGGGGGGGCTCGGCACAGATACGCAGTATTTT
CDR3 protein: CASSLGLSGGLGTDTQYF